These 32 T cell receptor beta chains share one sample of origin, sequenced in a study of CD8 T cells in Susac syndrome. A quantity of roughly 0.5 to 1 ug RNA underwent reverse transcription using random hexamers. TCRdb reanalysed the immunoSEQ multiplex PCR reads using MiXCR and keeps one entry per CDR3 protein. The sample has 350,000 to 550,000 distinct CDR3 sequences, approximately 85% seen once. The specimen was CD8+ T cells from PBMCs. The receptors originated from a human donor with multiple sclerosis.

This clonotype was observed a few times. CDR3 nucleotides: TGTGCCAGCAGTTTAACGTCCGAACAGGGGGTCCGGGAGACCCAGTACTTC. Translation gives CASSLTSEQGVRETQYF. The gene calls are TRBV27 and TRBJ2-5, with TRBD1 matching over 8 bases. The germline gives CDR1 MNHEY, CDR2 SMNVEV (reference sequence). This CDR3 has 17 amino acids. After removal of 2 bases from V and 5 bases from J, the junction contained 13 bases not matched to a gene.

J is TRBJ2-1 and V is TRBV29-1, with D possibly being TRBD1 or TRBD2 (5 bases each). CDR3 size: 11 residues. Trimming stripped 7 bases from V and 5 bases from J, with 9 bases between. CDR1 is SQVTM and CDR2 is ANQGSEA in the germline V gene. The CDR3 region has the DNA TGCAGCGGGGGGTGGGACAATGAGCAGTTCTTC. This encodes CSGGWDNEQFF.

The chain combines TRBV7-6 with TRBJ2-2, with 7 positions matching TRBD1. Germline V CDR1 and CDR2: SGHVS, FNYEAQ. Unmatched junction bases numbered 11, after V lost 6 bases and J lost 4 bases. The CDR3 length is 16 residues. CDR3 amino acids: CASSSPGDRATGELFF. The CDR3 nucleotides read TGTGCCAGCAGTTCCCCCGGGGACAGAGCCACCGGGGAGCTGTTTTTT.

The V and J genes are TRBV5-1 and TRBJ2-5; D ambiguous. CDR3 size: 15 residues. Germline CDR1 and CDR2: SGHRS and YFSETQ. Trimming removed 4 bases at V and 0 bases at J, with 13 bases between. The CDR3 DNA sequence: TGCGCCAGCAGCAAACCAAGTCGGTACCAAGAGACCCAGTACTTC. Its translation is CASSKPSRYQETQYF.

The gene calls are TRBV10-1 and TRBJ2-7; no clear D. CDR3 length equals 13 residues. Per germline, CDR1 WNHNN and CDR2 SYGVQD (reference sequence). The V gene lost 2 bases and the J gene lost 1 base, with 6 bases spanning the gap. CDR3 region: CASSERWSYEQYF. DNA of the CDR3: TGCGCCAGCAGTGAGAGGTGGTCCTACGAGCAGTACTTC.

This clonotype was picked up a small number of times. The V and J genes are TRBV7-9 and TRBJ2-5, with TRBD2 matching 7 bases. The CDR3 extends over 12 amino acids. The germline gives CDR1 SEHNR, CDR2 FQNEAQ (reference sequence). V shed 8 bases, J shed 5 bases, and the junction held 5 bases outside the gene matches. The CDR3 coding sequence is TGTGCCAGCTGGGGGGGGTATGAGACCCAGTACTTC. Amino acids: CASWGGYETQYF.

Comments on this clonotype: This is likely a read error, given that the CDR3 carries no conserved phenylalanine or tryptophan at its end. In DNA, the CDR3 is TGTGCCAGCAGTTTAGTAGAGCCGAACACCGGGGAGCTGTTTTCT. Amino acid sequence: CASSLVEPNTGELFS. The chain combines TRBV27 with TRBJ2-2, with D unclear. V was cut by 2 bases and J by 0 bases, with 7 bases left in between. The CDR3 length is 15 residues. Germline V lookup: CDR1 MNHEY, CDR2 SMNVEV (reference sequence).

The CDR3 DNA reads as TGCGCCAGCAGCCAAGGACACTACGAGCAGTACTTC. This encodes CASSQGHYEQYF. The chain couples TRBV4-1 to TRBJ2-7; D is unclear. The CDR3 is 12 residues long. Deletions cut 1 base from V and 3 bases from J, with 4 bases between. CDR1 is MGHRA and CDR2 is YSYEKL in the germline V gene.

The sample holds a few counts of this clonotype. The CDR3 loop reads CASSVEVLQGLETQYF. The CDR3 DNA sequence: TGTGCCAGCAGCGTGGAGGTCCTACAGGGCCTAGAGACCCAGTACTTC. The J gene is TRBJ2-5, the V gene TRBV5-4, with D possibly matching TRBD1 (6 bases). The CDR3 spans 16 residues. V was cut by 4 bases and J by 4 bases, with 20 bases left in between. Germline CDR1 is SGHNT and CDR2 is YYREEE (reference sequence).

The V and J genes are TRBV12-3 or TRBV12-4 and TRBJ1-1, with TRBD1 matching 8 bases. This CDR3 contains 14 residues. V was clipped by 7 bases and J by 0 bases; unmatched bases: 4. The CDR3 protein is CASNNRGVNTEAFF. In DNA, the CDR3 is TGTGCCAGCAATAACAGGGGGGTGAACACTGAAGCTTTCTTT.

This clonotype was observed once. The J gene is TRBJ1-5, the V gene TRBV6-2 or TRBV6-3; a weak D match, TRBD1 (6 bases). CDR3 size: 15 residues. V was shortened by 6 bases and J by 4 bases, with 16 bases between the two germline ends. Per the germline V gene, CDR1 is MNHEY and CDR2 is SVGEGT. CDR3 in amino acids: CASRSGDKLNQPQHF. The CDR3 DNA reads as TGTGCCAGCAGATCAGGGGACAAACTAAATCAGCCCCAGCATTTT.

This chain connects TRBV3-1 to TRBJ1-1; no clear D gene. Trimming removed 0 bases from V and 7 bases from J, with 9 bases in between. Germline V CDR1 and CDR2: LGHDT, YNNKEL (reference sequence). The CDR3 consists of 13 residues. CDR3: CASSQDLAIEAFF. In nucleotides, the CDR3 is TGTGCCAGCAGCCAAGATTTAGCCATTGAAGCTTTCTTT.

V and J are TRBV21-1 and TRBJ2-7. TRBV21-1 is reported as a pseudogene. The CDR3 extends over 13 amino acids. The CDR3 nucleotides read TGTGCCAGCAGCAAAGCGAAAGCCTACGAGCAGTACTTC. Amino acid sequence: CASSKAKAYEQYF.

This clonotype was picked up one time. The V gene is TRBV2, the J gene TRBJ1-1; possible D gene TRBD1, 5 bases. This CDR3 spans 15 amino acids. With 4 bases removed from V and 5 bases from J, the gap between germline ends came to 17 bases. Germline lookup yields CDR1 SNHLY and CDR2 FYNNEI. The CDR3 region is CASSVHRDRITEAFF. The DNA of the CDR3 is TGTGCCAGCAGTGTCCACCGGGACCGTATTACTGAAGCTTTCTTT.

The CDR3 nucleotides are TGTGCCAGCAGCTCCACCCTGGCTAGCGGGGTCTCCTACGAGCAGTACTTC. Translated: CASSSTLASGVSYEQYF. The rearrangement links TRBV7-9 to TRBJ2-7, with TRBD2 identical over 9 bases. The V and J ends lost 4 bases and 0 bases, in that order; junction bases with no gene match: 10. The CDR3 has 17 residues. The germline V gene encodes CDR1 SEHNR and CDR2 FQNEAQ (reference sequence).

The rearrangement uses TRBV12-3 or TRBV12-4 and TRBJ1-2, with TRBD1 identical over 7 bases. V lost 4 bases to trimming and J lost 5 bases; unmatched junction nucleotides: 7. The CDR3 is 14 residues long. The CDR3 nucleotides read TGTGCCAGCAGTTCGCGTCAGGGACAGTATGGCTACACCTTC. Encoded protein: CASSSRQGQYGYTF.

The V and J genes are TRBV27 and TRBJ2-1; D uncertain. Germline CDR1 MNHEY, CDR2 SMNVEV (reference sequence). V gave up 5 bases and J gave up 2 bases, with 1 base separating them. The CDR3 extends over 11 amino acids. As DNA, the CDR3 is TGTGCCAGCAGTACCTACAATGAGCAGTTCTTC. Amino acids: CASSTYNEQFF.

V and J are TRBV7-9 and TRBJ1-4, with D maybe TRBD1 (5 bases). Germline V lookup: CDR1 SEHNR, CDR2 FQNEAQ (reference sequence). The CDR3 has 16 residues. Trimming removed 5 bases at V and 4 bases at J, with 17 bases between. CDR3 bases: TGTGCCAGCAGCCCCAACGCAGGGCCGGATAATGAAAAACTGTTTTTT. Protein: CASSPNAGPDNEKLFF.

V and J are TRBV11-3 and TRBJ2-7; D gene uncertain. Germline CDR1 and CDR2: SGHNT and YENEEA. The V and J ends lost 5 bases and 0 bases respectively, with 17 bases between them. CDR3 length: 16 amino acids. CDR3 sequence: CASSPGRGRLSYEQYF. The CDR3 DNA reads TGTGCCAGCAGCCCAGGACGCGGACGGCTCTCCTACGAGCAGTACTTC.

The chain has TRBV10-3 and TRBJ1-1, with D hard to call. The germline V gene has CDR1 ENHRY and CDR2 SYGVKD. V was cut by 7 bases and J by 12 bases, with 15 bases left in between. The CDR3 contains 11 residues. CDR3 in DNA: TGTGCCATCACCGACACCCGGGTTTCTTTCTTT. The encoded protein is CAITDTRVSFF.

V is TRBV6-5 and J is TRBJ2-5, with TRBD2 matching over 10 bases. CDR1 and CDR2 (germline): MNHEY, SVGAGI. The ends lost 4 bases at V and 1 base at J; junction bases unmatched: 6. The CDR3 sequence is 16 residues long. CDR3 DNA sequence: TGTGCCAGCAGTTTTTCATTAGCGGGGGGCCAAGAGACCCAGTACTTC. It encodes CASSFSLAGGQETQYF.

This rearrangement joins TRBV7-8 to TRBJ2-7; D is perhaps TRBD2 (6 bases). CDR1 is SGHVS and CDR2 is FQNEAQ in the germline V gene. The CDR3 spans 16 residues. V was shortened by 1 base and J by 5 bases, with 18 bases between the two germline ends. The CDR3 here is CASSLGPLATFDEQYF. CDR3 nucleotides: TGTGCCAGCAGCTTAGGCCCCCTAGCGACGTTCGACGAGCAGTACTTC.

The chain joins TRBV2 to TRBJ1-5; D may be TRBD1 (5 bases). Germline CDR1 reads SNHLY; CDR2 reads FYNNEI. The V end was cut by 4 bases, the J end by 5 bases, with 12 bases between. CDR3 length: 14 amino acids. The CDR3 protein is CASSVVRDYQPQHF. The CDR3 nucleotides read TGTGCCAGCAGTGTTGTAAGGGACTATCAGCCCCAGCATTTT.

In DNA form, the CDR3 reads TGTGCCAGCAGCTCCCGGACAGGGGGTATGGAAAATCAGCCCCAGCATTTT. This sequence encodes CASSSRTGGMENQPQHF. The rearrangement uses TRBV28 and TRBJ1-5, with 10 positions matching TRBD1. Germline V gene lookup returns CDR1 MDHEN and CDR2 SYDVKM. This CDR3 region has 17 residues. After removal of 6 bases from V and 4 bases from J, the junction contained 12 bases not matched to a gene.

V gene TRBV6-1 combines with J gene TRBJ1-1, with unresolved D. Germline V CDR1 and CDR2: MNHNS, SASEGT. V was pared by 7 bases and J by 3 bases, with 9 bases between. CDR3 length: 12 amino acids. CDR3 in DNA: TGTGCCAGCATTCGCGCGTACACTGAAGCTTTCTTT. This encodes CASIRAYTEAFF.

As for this clonotype: Relative to the germline gene, one junction end is altered; a read error may explain this. In DNA form, the CDR3 reads TGTGCCGGCAGGGGGACAGGTAAAGCCTACGAGCAGTACTTC. Protein sequence: CAGRGTGKAYEQYF. The gene calls are TRBV12-3 or TRBV12-4 and TRBJ2-7, with 8 bases matching TRBD1. CDR3 size: 14 residues.

V and J are TRBV24-1 and TRBJ2-5; D call uncertain. The germline gives CDR1 KGHDR, CDR2 SFDVKD. V was pared by 4 bases and J by 5 bases, with 13 bases between. CDR3 size: 14 residues. CDR3 region: CATSDPKQGETQYF. The CDR3 coding sequence is TGTGCCACCAGTGACCCGAAACAAGGGGAGACCCAGTACTTC.

The CDR3 DNA sequence: TGCAGTGCTAGACATTCATCTGGAAACACCATATATTTT. It yields the protein CSARHSSGNTIYF. The rearrangement joins TRBV20-1 to TRBJ1-3; D is ambiguous. Trimming pared 2 bases from V and 1 base from J, leaving 6 bases between. The CDR3 totals 13 residues. The V gene's germline CDR1 is DFQATT and CDR2 SNEGSKA (reference sequence).

The J gene is TRBJ1-2, the V gene TRBV27; the D is unclear. The V end lost 0 bases, the J end lost 2 bases, and 4 bases lay between the germline ends. CDR3 length: 13 amino acids. Germline CDR1 reads MNHEY; CDR2 reads SMNVEV (reference sequence). CDR3 amino acids: CASSLSKNYGYTF. The CDR3 bases are TGTGCCAGCAGTTTATCGAAGAACTATGGCTACACCTTC.

This chain connects TRBV28 to TRBJ2-7; D perhaps matches TRBD1 (6 bases). The CDR3 has 13 amino acids. The V end lost 9 bases, the J end lost 0 bases, and 12 bases lay between the germline ends. Germline V gene lookup returns CDR1 MDHEN and CDR2 SYDVKM. The CDR3 reads CASKLDSSYEQYF. CDR3 bases: TGTGCCAGTAAATTGGACAGCTCCTACGAGCAGTACTTC.

The V and J genes are TRBV7-9 and TRBJ2-1, with 11 bases fitting TRBD1. The CDR3 extends over 17 amino acids. Unmatched junction bases numbered 8, after V lost 5 bases and J lost 2 bases. Germline lookup yields CDR1 SEHNR and CDR2 FQNEAQ (reference sequence). The CDR3 coding sequence is TGTGCCAGCAGCACGACGGACAGGGGGCCTACCTACAATGAGCAGTTCTTC. Translating gives CASSTTDRGPTYNEQFF.

V and J are TRBV4-1 and TRBJ2-7, with 12 bases matching TRBD2. This CDR3 comprises 15 residues. The junction had 3 bases not matched to a gene; V was cut back by 3 bases and J by 3 bases. Germline V CDR1 and CDR2: MGHRA, YSYEKL. This CDR3 reads CASSHPGLAGYEQYF. Here the CDR3 DNA reads TGCGCCAGCAGCCACCCGGGACTAGCGGGCTACGAGCAGTACTTC.